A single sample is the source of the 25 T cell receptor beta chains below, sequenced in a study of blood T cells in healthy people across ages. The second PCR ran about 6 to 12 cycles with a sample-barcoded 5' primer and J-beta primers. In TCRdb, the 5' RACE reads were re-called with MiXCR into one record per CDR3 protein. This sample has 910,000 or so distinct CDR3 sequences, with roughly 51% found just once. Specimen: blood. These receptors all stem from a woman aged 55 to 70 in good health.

CDR3 bases: TGCAGTGCTAGGGGTGGCACCACTAATGAAAAACTGTTTTTT. It yields the protein CSARGGTTNEKLFF. The gene calls are TRBV20-1 and TRBJ1-4, with D uncertain. The CDR3 runs to 14 residues. Germline V gene lookup returns CDR1 DFQATT and CDR2 SNEGSKA (reference sequence). V gave up 3 bases and J gave up 2 bases, with 10 bases separating them.

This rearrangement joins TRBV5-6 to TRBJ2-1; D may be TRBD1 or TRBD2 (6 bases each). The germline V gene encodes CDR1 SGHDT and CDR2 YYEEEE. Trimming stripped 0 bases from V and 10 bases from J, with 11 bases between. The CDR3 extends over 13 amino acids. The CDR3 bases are TGTGCCAGCAGCTTGGTTGGGGGGCCAGAGCAGTTCTTC. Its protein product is CASSLVGGPEQFF.

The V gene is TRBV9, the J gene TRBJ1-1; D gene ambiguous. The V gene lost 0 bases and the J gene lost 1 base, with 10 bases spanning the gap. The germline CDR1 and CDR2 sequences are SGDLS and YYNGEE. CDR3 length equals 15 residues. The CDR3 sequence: CASSVAGNTNTEAFF. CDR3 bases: TGTGCCAGCAGCGTAGCCGGAAATACGAACACTGAAGCTTTCTTT.

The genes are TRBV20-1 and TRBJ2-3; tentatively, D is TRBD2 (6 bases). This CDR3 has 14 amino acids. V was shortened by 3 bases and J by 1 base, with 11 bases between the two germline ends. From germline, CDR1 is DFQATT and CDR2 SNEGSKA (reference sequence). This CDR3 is CSASPGLGTDTQYF. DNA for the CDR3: TGCAGTGCTAGCCCGGGACTTGGCACAGATACGCAGTATTTT.

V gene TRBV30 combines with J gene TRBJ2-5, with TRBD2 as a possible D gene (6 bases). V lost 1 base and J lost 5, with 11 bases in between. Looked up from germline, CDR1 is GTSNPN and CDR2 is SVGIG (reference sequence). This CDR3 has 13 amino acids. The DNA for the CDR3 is TGTGCCTGGAGTGGTCAAGGAGGGGAGACCCAGTACTTC. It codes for CAWSGQGGETQYF.

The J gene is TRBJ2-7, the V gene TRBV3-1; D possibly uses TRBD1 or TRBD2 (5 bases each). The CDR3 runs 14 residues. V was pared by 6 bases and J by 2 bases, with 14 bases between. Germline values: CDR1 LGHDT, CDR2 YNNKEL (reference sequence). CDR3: CASRQPGPPYEQYF. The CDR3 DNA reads TGTGCCAGCAGGCAACCGGGACCGCCCTACGAGCAGTACTTC.

The chain's CDR3 is CASSLLGAPEGAFF. The CDR3 DNA is TGCGCCAGCAGCTTGTTAGGGGCCCCGGAAGGGGCTTTCTTT. The V and J genes are TRBV5-1 and TRBJ1-1, with D possibly TRBD1 on 5 matching bases. V was pared by 1 base and J by 11 bases, with 18 bases between. From germline, CDR1 is SGHRS and CDR2 YFSETQ. The CDR3 contains 14 residues.

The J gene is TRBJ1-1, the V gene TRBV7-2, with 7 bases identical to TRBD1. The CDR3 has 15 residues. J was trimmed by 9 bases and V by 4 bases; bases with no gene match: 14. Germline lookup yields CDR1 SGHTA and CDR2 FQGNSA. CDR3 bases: TGTGCCAGCAGCTCTCAGGGGGGCGGGGGCCCGAAAGCTTTCTTT. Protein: CASSSQGGGGPKAFF. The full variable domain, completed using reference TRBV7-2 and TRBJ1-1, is GAGVSQSPSNKVTEKGKDVELRCDPISGHTALYWYRQSLGQGLEFLIYFQGNSAPDKSGLPSDRFSAERTGGSVSTLTIQRTQQEDSAVYLCASSSQGGGGPKAFFGQGTRLTVV.

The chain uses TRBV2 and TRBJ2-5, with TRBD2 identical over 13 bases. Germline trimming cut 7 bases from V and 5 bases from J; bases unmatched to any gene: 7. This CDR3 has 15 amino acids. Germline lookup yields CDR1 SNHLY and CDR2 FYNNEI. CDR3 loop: CASTRLAGGLETQYF. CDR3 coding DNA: TGTGCCAGCACCAGACTAGCGGGAGGACTGGAGACCCAGTACTTC. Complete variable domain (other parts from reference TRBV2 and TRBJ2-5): EPEVTQTPSHQVTQMGQEVILRCVPISNHLYFYWYRQILGQKVEFLVSFYNNEISEKSEIFDDQFSVERPDGSNFTLKIRSTKLEDSAMYFCASTRLAGGLETQYFGPGTRLLVL.

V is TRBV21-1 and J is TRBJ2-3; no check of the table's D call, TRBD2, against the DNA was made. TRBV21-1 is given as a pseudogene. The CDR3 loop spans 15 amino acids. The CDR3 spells CASSKTRARTGTQYF. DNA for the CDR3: TGTGCCAGCAGCAAAACTAGAGCTCGGACAGGTACGCAGTATTTT.

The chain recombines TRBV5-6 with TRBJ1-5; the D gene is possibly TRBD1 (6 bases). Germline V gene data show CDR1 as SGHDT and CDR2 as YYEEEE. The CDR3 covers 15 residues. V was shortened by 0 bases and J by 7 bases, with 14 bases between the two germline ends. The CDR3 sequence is CASSLAAGARQPQHF. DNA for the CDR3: TGTGCCAGCAGCTTGGCTGCAGGGGCTAGGCAGCCCCAGCATTTT. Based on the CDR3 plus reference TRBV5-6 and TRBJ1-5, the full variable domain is DAGVTQSPTHLIKTRGQQVTLRCSPKSGHDTVSWYQQALGQGPQFIFQYYEEEERQRGNFPDRFSGHQFPNYSSELNVNALLLGDSALYLCASSLAAGARQPQHFGDGTRLSIL.

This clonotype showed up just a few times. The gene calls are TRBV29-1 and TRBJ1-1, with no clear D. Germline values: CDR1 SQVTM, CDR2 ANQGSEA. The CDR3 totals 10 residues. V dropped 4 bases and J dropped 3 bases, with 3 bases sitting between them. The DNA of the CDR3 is TGCAGCGTTGGGTACACTGAAGCTTTCTTT. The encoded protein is CSVGYTEAFF.

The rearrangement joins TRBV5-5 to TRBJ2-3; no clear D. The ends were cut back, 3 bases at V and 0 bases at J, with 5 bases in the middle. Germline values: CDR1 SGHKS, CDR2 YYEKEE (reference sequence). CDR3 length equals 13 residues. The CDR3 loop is CASSYDSTDTQYF. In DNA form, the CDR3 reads TGTGCCAGCAGCTACGACAGCACAGATACGCAGTATTTT.

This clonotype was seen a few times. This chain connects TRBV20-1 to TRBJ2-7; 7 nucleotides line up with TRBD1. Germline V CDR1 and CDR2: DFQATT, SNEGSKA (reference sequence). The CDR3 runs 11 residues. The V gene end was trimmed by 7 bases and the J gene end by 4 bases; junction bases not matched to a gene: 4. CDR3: CSVEDRYEQYF. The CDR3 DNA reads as TGCAGTGTCGAGGACAGGTACGAGCAGTACTTC.

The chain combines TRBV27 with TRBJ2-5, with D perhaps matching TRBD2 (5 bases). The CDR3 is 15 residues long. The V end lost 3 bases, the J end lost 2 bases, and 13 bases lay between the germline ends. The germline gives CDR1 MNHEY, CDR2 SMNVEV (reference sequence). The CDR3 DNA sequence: TGTGCCAGCAGTTTTTCCGGGAACACTCAAGAGACCCAGTACTTC. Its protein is CASSFSGNTQETQYF.

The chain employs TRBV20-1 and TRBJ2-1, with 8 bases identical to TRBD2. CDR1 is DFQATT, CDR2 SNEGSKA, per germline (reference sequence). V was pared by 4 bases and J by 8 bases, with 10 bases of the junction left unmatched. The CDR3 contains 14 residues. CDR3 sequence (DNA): TGCAGTGCTACCACGGGGGGGGGTATCGATGAGCAGTTCTTC. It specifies CSATTGGGIDEQFF.

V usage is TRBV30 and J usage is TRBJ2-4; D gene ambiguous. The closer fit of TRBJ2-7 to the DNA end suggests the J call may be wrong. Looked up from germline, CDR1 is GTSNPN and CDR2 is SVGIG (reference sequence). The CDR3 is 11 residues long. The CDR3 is CAWSAQYEQYF. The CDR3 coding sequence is TGTGCCTGGAGTGCACAGTACGAGCAGTACTTC.

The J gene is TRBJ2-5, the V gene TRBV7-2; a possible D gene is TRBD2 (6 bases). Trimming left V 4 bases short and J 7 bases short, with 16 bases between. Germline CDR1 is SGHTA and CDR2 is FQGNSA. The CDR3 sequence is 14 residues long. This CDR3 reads CASSSRTSGRTQYF. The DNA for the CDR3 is TGTGCCAGCAGCTCCCGGACTTCCGGGAGGACCCAGTACTTC.

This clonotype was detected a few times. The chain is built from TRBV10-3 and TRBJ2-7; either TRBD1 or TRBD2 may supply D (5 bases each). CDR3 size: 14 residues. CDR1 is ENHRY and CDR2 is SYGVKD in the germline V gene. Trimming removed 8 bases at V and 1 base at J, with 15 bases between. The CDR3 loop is CAIGSGRGSYEQYF. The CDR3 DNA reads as TGTGCCATCGGTTCGGGGCGCGGATCCTACGAGCAGTACTTC.

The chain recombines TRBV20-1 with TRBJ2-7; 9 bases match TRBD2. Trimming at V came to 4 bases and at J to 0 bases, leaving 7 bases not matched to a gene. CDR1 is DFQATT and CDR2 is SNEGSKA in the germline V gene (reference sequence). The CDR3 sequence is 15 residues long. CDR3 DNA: TGCAGTGCTATCATCAGCGGGAGGAGCTCCTACGAGCAGTACTTC. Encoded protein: CSAIISGRSSYEQYF.

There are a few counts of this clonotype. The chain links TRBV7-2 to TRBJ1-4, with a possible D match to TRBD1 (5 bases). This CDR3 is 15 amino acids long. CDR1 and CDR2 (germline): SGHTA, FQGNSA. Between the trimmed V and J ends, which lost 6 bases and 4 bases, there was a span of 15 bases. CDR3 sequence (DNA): TGTGCCAGCAGGCGAGACAGCGGCCGTAATGAAAAACTGTTTTTT. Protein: CASRRDSGRNEKLFF.

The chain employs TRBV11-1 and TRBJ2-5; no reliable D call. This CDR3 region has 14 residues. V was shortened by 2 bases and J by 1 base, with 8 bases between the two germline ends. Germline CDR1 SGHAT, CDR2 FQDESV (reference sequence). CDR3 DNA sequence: TGTGCCAGCAGCTTAAGTCGGTTCCAAGAGACCCAGTACTTC. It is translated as CASSLSRFQETQYF.

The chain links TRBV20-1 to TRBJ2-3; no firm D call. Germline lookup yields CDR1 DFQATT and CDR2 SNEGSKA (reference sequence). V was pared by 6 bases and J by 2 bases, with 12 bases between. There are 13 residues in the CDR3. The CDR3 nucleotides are TGCAGTGCAGATGACGAGAACACAGATACGCAGTATTTT. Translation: CSADDENTDTQYF.

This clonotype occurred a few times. The CDR3 loop reads CGGTRQVPSYEQYF. The DNA for the CDR3 is TGTGGCGGCACCCGACAGGTTCCTTCCTACGAGCAGTACTTC. This rearrangement joins TRBV15 to TRBJ2-7; D is perhaps TRBD1 (6 bases). CDR3 length: 14 residues. Germline-derived CDR1 and CDR2 are LNHNV and YYDKDF (reference sequence).

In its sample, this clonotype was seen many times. The CDR3 DNA reads TGTGCCAGCAGTTTCCGGGATACGTCCTACGAGCAGTACTTC. The encoded protein is CASSFRDTSYEQYF. This chain joins TRBV28 and TRBJ2-7; possibly TRBD2 for D (5 bases). From germline, CDR1 is MDHEN and CDR2 SYDVKM. V was clipped by 3 bases and J by 1 base, with 10 bases between them. The CDR3 runs 14 residues.